Sequencing of this T cell receptor beta chain was carried out in a study of blood T cell repertoires in COVID-19. About the study: The origin of the acute and convalescent COVID-19 samples was the United States, Italy and Spain. PBMCs, B-cell-depleted T cells, or T cells were the source of the cDNA or gDNA that made up the material.

The data were produced by immunoSEQ multiplex PCR, yet TCRdb's version contains in-frame clones alone and is incomplete. The sample holds approximately 98,000 clones, about nine tenths seen once. This CDR3 comprises 13 residues. The trim removed 4 bases at V and 6 bases at J, leaving 5 bases unmatched. The V gene's germline CDR1 is LGHDT and CDR2 YNNKEL (reference sequence). Sequenced material: peripheral blood. The TCR sequence derives from a human donor in a cohort sampled during active COVID-19. The gene calls are TRBV3-1 (or the pseudogene TRBV3-2) and TRBJ1-2; 7 nucleotides agree with TRBD1. The CDR3 protein is CASSPQGGDGYTF. The CDR3 DNA reads TGTGCCAGCAGCCCCCAAGGGGGCGATGGCTACACCTTC.